This T cell receptor (beta chain) appears in the sequencing data of a study of vaccination effects on CD4 cells after COVID-19. Study results and limitations: Healthy vaccinees' vaccine-induced clones included only 1 of 255 that recognized common cold coronaviruses. Marked clonal contraction was seen in infection- and vaccine-induced clones late after vaccination.

Some clones are missing from TCRdb's copy, which holds only in-frame ones; the method was immunoSEQ multiplex PCR. The sample yields about 38,000 clones, almost 85% seen once. Points on this clone: Its antigen is not known.

Expansion of antigen-specific CD4+ T cells with viral peptide pools was carried out by the ViraFEST assay before sequencing. It was after more than nine days of culture that CD4+ T cells were isolated. Participants were given two doses of BNT162b2 or mRNA-1273 vaccine. Nucleocapsid antibodies stayed negative before and after vaccination, showing no earlier SARS-CoV-2 infection. Deletions cut 7 bases from V and 5 bases from J, with 5 bases between. This CDR3 contains 9 residues. Per the germline V gene, CDR1 is DFQATT and CDR2 is SNEGSKA (reference sequence). V gene TRBV20-1 combines with J gene TRBJ1-2, with unresolved D. Material: CD4+ T cells from PBMCs cultured with HCoV-NL63 spike peptides, obtained after COVID-19 vaccination. This sequence originates from a human donor who received a COVID-19 vaccine. Some clones in this sample may be carry-over from other donors' samples. CDR3 in DNA: TGCAGTGTTAATTATGGCTACACCTTC. This codes for CSVNYGYTF.